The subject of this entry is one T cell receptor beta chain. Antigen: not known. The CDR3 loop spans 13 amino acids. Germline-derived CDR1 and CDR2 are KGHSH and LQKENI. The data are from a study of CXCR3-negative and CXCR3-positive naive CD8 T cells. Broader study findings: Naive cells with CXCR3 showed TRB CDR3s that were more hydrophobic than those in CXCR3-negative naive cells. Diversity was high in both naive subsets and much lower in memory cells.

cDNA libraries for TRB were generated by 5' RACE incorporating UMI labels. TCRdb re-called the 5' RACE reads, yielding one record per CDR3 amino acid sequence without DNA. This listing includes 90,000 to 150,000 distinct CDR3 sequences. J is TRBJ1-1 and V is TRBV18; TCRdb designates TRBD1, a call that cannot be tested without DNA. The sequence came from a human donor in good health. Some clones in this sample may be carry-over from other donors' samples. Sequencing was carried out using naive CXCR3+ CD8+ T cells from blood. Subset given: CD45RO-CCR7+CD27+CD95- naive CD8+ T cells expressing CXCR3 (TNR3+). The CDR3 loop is CASSEGAPAEAFF.